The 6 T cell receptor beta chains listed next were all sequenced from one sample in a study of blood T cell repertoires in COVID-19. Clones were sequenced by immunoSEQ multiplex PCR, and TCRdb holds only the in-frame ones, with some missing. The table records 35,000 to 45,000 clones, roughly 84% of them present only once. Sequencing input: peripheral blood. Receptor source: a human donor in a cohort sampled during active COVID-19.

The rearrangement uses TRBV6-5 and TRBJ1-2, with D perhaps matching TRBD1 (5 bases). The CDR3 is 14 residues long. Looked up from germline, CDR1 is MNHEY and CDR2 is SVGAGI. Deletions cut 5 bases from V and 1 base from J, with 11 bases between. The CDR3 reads CASSQGGGNYGYTF. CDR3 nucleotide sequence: TGTGCCAGCAGTCAGGGAGGAGGTAACTATGGCTACACCTTC.

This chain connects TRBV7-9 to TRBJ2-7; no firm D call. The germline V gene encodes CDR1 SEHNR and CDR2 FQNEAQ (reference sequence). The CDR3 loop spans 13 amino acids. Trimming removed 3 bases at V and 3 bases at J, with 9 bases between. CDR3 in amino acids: CASSLDRSYEQYF. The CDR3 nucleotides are TGTGCCAGCAGCTTGGATAGGAGCTACGAGCAGTACTTC.

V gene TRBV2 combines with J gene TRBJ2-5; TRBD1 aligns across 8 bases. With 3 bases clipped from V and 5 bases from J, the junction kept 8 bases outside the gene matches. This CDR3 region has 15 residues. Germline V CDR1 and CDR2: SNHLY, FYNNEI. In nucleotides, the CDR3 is TGTGCCAGCAGTGATCCGGCAGGGGGCGGGGAGACCCAGTACTTC. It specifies CASSDPAGGGETQYF.

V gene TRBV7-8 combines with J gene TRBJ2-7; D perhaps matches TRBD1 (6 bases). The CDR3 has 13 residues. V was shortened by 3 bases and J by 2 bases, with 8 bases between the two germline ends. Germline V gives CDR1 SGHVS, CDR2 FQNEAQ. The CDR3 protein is CASSLDRTYEQYF. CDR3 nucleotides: TGTGCCAGCAGCTTGGACAGAACCTACGAGCAGTACTTC.

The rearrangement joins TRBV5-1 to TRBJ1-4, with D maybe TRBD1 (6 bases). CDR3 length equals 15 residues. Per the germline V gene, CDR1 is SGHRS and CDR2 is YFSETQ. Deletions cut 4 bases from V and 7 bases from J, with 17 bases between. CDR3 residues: CASSPRGASGEKLFF. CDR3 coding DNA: TGCGCCAGCAGCCCTAGGGGGGCTAGCGGTGAAAAACTGTTTTTT.

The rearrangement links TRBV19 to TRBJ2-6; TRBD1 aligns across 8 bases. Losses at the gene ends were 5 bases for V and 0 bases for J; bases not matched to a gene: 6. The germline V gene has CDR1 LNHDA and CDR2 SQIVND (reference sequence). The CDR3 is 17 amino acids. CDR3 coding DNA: TGTGCCAGTAGTCCCGGGACAGGCCTCTCTGGGGCCAACGTCCTGACTTTC. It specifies CASSPGTGLSGANVLTF.